Each of the 19 T cell receptor beta chains below was sequenced from the same sample in a study of shared clonotypes between healthy human individuals. Using immunoSEQ multiplex PCR, the repertoire was profiled, and TCRdb retains in-frame clones only, with some absent. The profile shows more than 1,200,000 clones, 98% to 99% of them singletons. Sequencing used naive CD4+ T cells sorted from blood. Subset in this sample: CD45RA+ positively selected. The receptors come from a man aged 25 to 40 in good health.

The chain is built from TRBV18 and TRBJ2-2, with a weak D call TRBD2 (6 bases). From germline, CDR1 is KGHSH and CDR2 LQKENI. The CDR3 spans 18 residues. Trimming cost V 2 bases and J 1 base, with 17 bases left between them. The CDR3 DNA reads as TGTGCCAGCTCACCAAAACCTCATCCGGGACTGAACACCGGGGAGCTGTTTTTT. This translates into CASSPKPHPGLNTGELFF.

The chain employs TRBV15 and TRBJ2-7; 9 nucleotides match TRBD1. V was clipped by 7 bases and J by 2 bases; unmatched bases: 6. Germline V gene sequence: CDR1 LNHNV, CDR2 YYDKDF (reference sequence). This CDR3 spans 14 amino acids. CDR3 protein: CATTRDREAYEQYF. DNA for the CDR3: TGTGCCACCACCCGGGACAGGGAGGCCTACGAGCAGTACTTC.

The chain links TRBV28 to TRBJ2-5; 7 bases map to TRBD1. From germline, CDR1 is MDHEN and CDR2 SYDVKM. The CDR3 runs to 14 residues. With V trimmed by 3 bases and J by 5 bases, 6 bases remained unmatched. CDR3 region: CASSFNDREETQYF. For the CDR3, the DNA is TGTGCCAGCAGTTTCAATGACAGGGAGGAGACCCAGTACTTC. Supplemented by reference TRBV28 and TRBJ2-5, the full variable domain reads DVKVTQSSRYLVKRTGEKVFLECVQDMDHENMFWYRQDPGLGLRLIYFSYDVKMKEKGDIPEGYSVSREKKERFSLILESASTNQTSMYLCASSFNDREETQYFGPGTRLLVL.

The J gene is TRBJ2-7, the V gene TRBV10-2; D call uncertain. From germline, CDR1 is WSHSY and CDR2 SAAADI. Trimming shortened V by 4 bases and J by 1 base, and 8 bases separated the two germline ends. The CDR3 runs 13 residues. The CDR3 loop is CASSVVGSYEQYF. CDR3 DNA sequence: TGCGCCAGCAGTGTAGTCGGTTCCTACGAGCAGTACTTC.

The chain uses TRBV10-2 and TRBJ2-7; 11 bases map to TRBD2. With V trimmed by 6 bases and J by 4 bases, 5 bases remained unmatched. Germline CDR1 and CDR2: WSHSY and SAAADI. The CDR3 covers 14 residues. The CDR3 reads CASSPSGGLYEQYF. The DNA of the CDR3 is TGCGCCAGCAGCCCTAGCGGGGGGCTATACGAGCAGTACTTC.

In regard to this clone: The same CDR3 also results from other DNA sequences found in this sample. The chain employs TRBV18 and TRBJ2-2, with 13 bases that match TRBD2. The CDR3 has 16 amino acids. J gave up 2 bases and V 3 bases, and 0 bases lay outside the gene matches. Germline values: CDR1 KGHSH, CDR2 LQKENI. CDR3 sequence: CASSPGLAGNTGELFF. In DNA, the CDR3 is TGTGCCAGCTCACCGGGACTAGCGGGAAACACCGGGGAGCTGTTTTTT.

The chain combines TRBV21-1 with TRBJ2-2; the table's TRBD1 call for D was not verified on the DNA. TRBV21-1 is given as a pseudogene. The length of the CDR3 is 12 residues. The DNA for the CDR3 is TGTGCCGGACACAGGGACACCGGGGAGCTGTTTTTT. This encodes CAGHRDTGELFF.

A note on this clone: The same CDR3 is also encoded by other DNA sequences in this sample. The chain is built from TRBV6-5 and TRBJ2-7, with unresolved D. CDR3 length: 13 amino acids. Trimming took 5 bases from V and 1 from J, leaving 9 bases between them. Per germline, CDR1 MNHEY and CDR2 SVGAGI. The CDR3 loop is CASSRTGSYEQYF. The DNA of the CDR3 is TGTGCCAGCAGTCGGACCGGATCCTACGAGCAGTACTTC.

The chain joins TRBV27 to TRBJ2-7, with a tentative D call TRBD2 (7 bases). Germline assignment: CDR1 MNHEY and CDR2 SMNVEV (reference sequence). This CDR3 spans 15 amino acids. Trimming took off 4 bases at V and 7 bases at J, with 20 bases between the two ends. CDR3 sequence: CASSSQGEGVFEQYF. In DNA, the CDR3 is TGTGCCAGCAGTTCACAAGGGGAGGGGGTGTTTGAGCAGTACTTC.

The CDR3 sequence is CASSPSGWESGYNEQFF. DNA for the CDR3: TGTGCCAGCTCACCATCAGGTTGGGAGTCGGGCTACAATGAGCAGTTCTTC. This chain links TRBV18 with TRBJ2-1; the D gene is possibly TRBD2 (5 bases). This CDR3 spans 17 amino acids. V gave up 2 bases and J gave up 3 bases, with 17 bases separating them. Germline V CDR1 and CDR2: KGHSH, LQKENI.

The genes are TRBV9 and TRBJ2-2; D not certain. The germline gives CDR1 SGDLS, CDR2 YYNGEE. This CDR3 spans 14 amino acids. Trimming removed 0 bases at V and 7 bases at J, with 10 bases between. CDR3 residues: CASSVAVHDGELFF. The CDR3 region has the DNA TGTGCCAGCAGCGTAGCGGTTCACGACGGGGAGCTGTTTTTT.

The gene calls are TRBV28 and TRBJ1-5; TRBD1 is a possible D gene (5 bases). The CDR3 runs 16 residues. Germline V lookup: CDR1 MDHEN, CDR2 SYDVKM. Trimming took 4 bases from V and 1 from J, leaving 14 bases between them. The chain's CDR3 is CASSSSFGGSNQPQHF. CDR3 nucleotides: TGTGCCAGCAGTTCCTCCTTCGGGGGAAGCAATCAGCCCCAGCATTTT.

The J gene is TRBJ2-2, the V gene TRBV5-1; D is undetermined. The V end lost 4 bases, the J end lost 7 bases, and 20 bases lay between the germline ends. The CDR3 extends over 16 amino acids. Germline values: CDR1 SGHRS, CDR2 YFSETQ. CDR3 in amino acids: CASSPGPGNEIGELFF. In DNA form, the CDR3 reads TGCGCCAGCAGCCCCGGCCCGGGTAATGAGATCGGGGAGCTGTTTTTT.

This CDR3 reads CASSPGTQGGGYTF. In DNA, the CDR3 is TGTGCCAGCTCACCAGGCACACAAGGGGGCGGCTACACCTTC. V gene TRBV18 combines with J gene TRBJ1-2; 7 bases fit TRBD1. Per germline, CDR1 KGHSH and CDR2 LQKENI. The CDR3 has 14 residues. The V gene end was trimmed by 2 bases and the J gene end by 8 bases; junction bases not matched to a gene: 8. The full variable domain, with the rest looked up from reference TRBV18 and TRBJ1-2, is NAGVMQNPRHLVRRRGQEARLRCSPMKGHSHVYWYRQLPEEGLKFMVYLQKENIIDESGMPKERFSAEFPKEGPSILRIQQVVRGDSAAYFCASSPGTQGGGYTFGSGTRLTVV.

The genes are TRBV7-2 and TRBJ2-5, with 7 bases identical to TRBD2. This CDR3 contains 14 residues. The V gene's germline CDR1 is SGHTA and CDR2 FQGNSA. V shed 5 bases, J shed 3 bases, and the junction held 6 bases outside the gene matches. CDR3 region: CASSIQRGEETQYF. Here the CDR3 DNA reads TGTGCCAGCAGCATACAGCGGGGAGAAGAGACCCAGTACTTC.

V usage is TRBV9 and J usage is TRBJ2-2, with TRBD1 matching 8 bases. Losses at the gene ends were 4 bases for V and 4 bases for J; bases not matched to a gene: 12. The CDR3 runs 17 residues. Germline V gene lookup returns CDR1 SGDLS and CDR2 YYNGEE. In DNA form, the CDR3 reads TGTGCCAGCAGCAATCCTCGGACAGGGCCCAGCACCGGGGAGCTGTTTTTT. Its protein is CASSNPRTGPSTGELFF. Full variable domain (missing parts from reference TRBV9 and TRBJ2-2): DSGVTQTPKHLITATGQRVTLRCSPRSGDLSVYWYQQSLDQGLQFLIQYYNGEERAKGNILERFSAQQFPDLHSELNLSSLELGDSALYFCASSNPRTGPSTGELFFGEGSRLTVL.

The CDR3 region is CASSPQGSYEKLFF. CDR3 coding DNA: TGTGCCAGCAGCCCGCAGGGGTCCTATGAAAAACTGTTTTTT. The chain recombines TRBV7-9 with TRBJ1-4, with D tentatively TRBD1 (6 bases). V gave up 5 bases and J gave up 6 bases, with 13 bases separating them. CDR3 length: 14 residues. Germline loops: CDR1 SEHNR, CDR2 FQNEAQ (reference sequence).

The chain carries TRBV19 and TRBJ2-7; TRBD2 aligns across 7 bases. In germline, CDR1 is LNHDA, CDR2 SQIVND (reference sequence). Germline trimming cut 5 bases from V and 4 bases from J; bases unmatched to any gene: 17. The length of the CDR3 is 17 residues. The CDR3 reads CASSPYFTGLKSYEQYF. The CDR3, as DNA: TGTGCCAGTAGTCCATATTTTACGGGACTAAAATCTTACGAGCAGTACTTC.

The chain links TRBV28 to TRBJ2-1; D remains unclear. Trimming removed 10 bases at V and 5 bases at J, with 6 bases between. The CDR3 is 10 amino acids. Germline values: CDR1 MDHEN, CDR2 SYDVKM. The CDR3 DNA reads TGTGCCAAGACTCACAATGAGCAGTTCTTC. It codes for CAKTHNEQFF.